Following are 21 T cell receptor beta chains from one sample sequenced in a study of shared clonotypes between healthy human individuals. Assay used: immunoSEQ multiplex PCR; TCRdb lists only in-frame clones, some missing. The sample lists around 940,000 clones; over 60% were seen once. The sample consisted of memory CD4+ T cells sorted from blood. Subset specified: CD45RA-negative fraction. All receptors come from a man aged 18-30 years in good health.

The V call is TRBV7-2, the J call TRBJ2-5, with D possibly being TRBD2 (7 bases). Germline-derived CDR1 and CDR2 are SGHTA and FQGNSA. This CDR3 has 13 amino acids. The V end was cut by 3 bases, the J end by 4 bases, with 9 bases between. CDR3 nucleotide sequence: TGTGCCAGCAGCTTCGGGGGGCGAGAGACCCAGTACTTC. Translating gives CASSFGGRETQYF.

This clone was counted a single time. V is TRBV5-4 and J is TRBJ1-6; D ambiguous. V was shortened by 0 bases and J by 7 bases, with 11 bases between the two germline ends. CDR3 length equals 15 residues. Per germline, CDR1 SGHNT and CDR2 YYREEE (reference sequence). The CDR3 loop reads CASSLAGSGNSPLHF. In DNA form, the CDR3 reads TGTGCCAGCAGCTTGGCTGGGAGCGGCAATTCACCCCTCCACTTT.

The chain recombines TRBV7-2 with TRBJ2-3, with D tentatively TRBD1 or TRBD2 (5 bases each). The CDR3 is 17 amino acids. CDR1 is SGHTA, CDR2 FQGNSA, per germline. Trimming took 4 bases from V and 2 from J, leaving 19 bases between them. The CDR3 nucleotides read TGTGCCAGCAGCTCCGGTGGTTGGGGGTCCGACACAGATACGCAGTATTTT. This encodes CASSSGGWGSDTDTQYF.

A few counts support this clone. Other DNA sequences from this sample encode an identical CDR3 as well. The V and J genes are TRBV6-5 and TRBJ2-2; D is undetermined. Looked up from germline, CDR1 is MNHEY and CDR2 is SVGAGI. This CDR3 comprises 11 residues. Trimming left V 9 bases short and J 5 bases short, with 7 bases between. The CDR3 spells CASSNTGELFF. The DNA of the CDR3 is TGTGCCAGTTCCAATACCGGGGAGCTGTTTTTT.

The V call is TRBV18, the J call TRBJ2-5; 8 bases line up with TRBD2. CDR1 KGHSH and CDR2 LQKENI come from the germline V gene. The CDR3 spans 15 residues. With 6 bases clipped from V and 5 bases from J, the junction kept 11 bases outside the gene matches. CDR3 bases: TGTGCCAGCTCCCCCGTAGCGGGGCCCTCGGAGACCCAGTACTTC. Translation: CASSPVAGPSETQYF.

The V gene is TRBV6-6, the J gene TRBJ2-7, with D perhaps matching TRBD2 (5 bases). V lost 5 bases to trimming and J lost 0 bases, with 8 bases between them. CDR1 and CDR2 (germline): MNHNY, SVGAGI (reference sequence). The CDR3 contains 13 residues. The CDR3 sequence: CASSATSSYEQYF. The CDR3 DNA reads TGTGCCAGCAGTGCCACTAGCTCCTACGAGCAGTACTTC.

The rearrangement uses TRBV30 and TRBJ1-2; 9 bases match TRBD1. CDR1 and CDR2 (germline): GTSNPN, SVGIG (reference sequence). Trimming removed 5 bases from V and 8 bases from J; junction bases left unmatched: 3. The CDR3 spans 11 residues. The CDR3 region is CAWGTGGGYTF. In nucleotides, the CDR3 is TGTGCCTGGGGCACAGGGGGCGGCTACACCTTC.

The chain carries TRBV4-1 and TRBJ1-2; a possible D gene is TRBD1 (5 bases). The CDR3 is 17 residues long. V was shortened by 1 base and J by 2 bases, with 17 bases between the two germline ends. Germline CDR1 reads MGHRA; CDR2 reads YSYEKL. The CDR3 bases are TGCGCCAGCAGCCAAGGAGCAGGGCAGAACCAAAACTATGGCTACACCTTC. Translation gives CASSQGAGQNQNYGYTF.

The CDR3 DNA is TGTGCCAGCAGCTTAGCCAGGACCCAGGGGGCCCAGCATTTT. This codes for CASSLARTQGAQHF. V and J are TRBV7-2 and TRBJ1-5; 7 positions agree with TRBD1. The CDR3 loop spans 14 amino acids. V dropped 0 bases and J dropped 11; count of bases not matched to a gene: 7. CDR1 is SGHTA and CDR2 is FQGNSA in the germline V gene.

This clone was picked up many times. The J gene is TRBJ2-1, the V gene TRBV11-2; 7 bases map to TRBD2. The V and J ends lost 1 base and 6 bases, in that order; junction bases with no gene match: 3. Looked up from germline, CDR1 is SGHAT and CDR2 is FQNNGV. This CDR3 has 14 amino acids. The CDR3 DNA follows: TGTGCCAGCAGCTTAGGGACTAGAACCAATGAGCAGTTCTTC. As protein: CASSLGTRTNEQFF.

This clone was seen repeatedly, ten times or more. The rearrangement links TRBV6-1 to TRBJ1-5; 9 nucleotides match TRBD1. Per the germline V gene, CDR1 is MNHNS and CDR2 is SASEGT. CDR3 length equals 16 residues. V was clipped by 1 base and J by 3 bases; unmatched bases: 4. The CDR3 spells CASSEVTGGTNQPQHF. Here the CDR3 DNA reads TGTGCCAGCAGTGAAGTGACAGGGGGGACCAATCAGCCCCAGCATTTT.

CDR3 region: CASSEQVYEQYF. The CDR3 DNA sequence: TGTGCCAGCAGCGAACAGGTTTACGAGCAGTACTTC. This chain links TRBV6-6 with TRBJ2-7; a weak D match, TRBD1 (5 bases). Trimming cost V 6 bases and J 4 bases, with 10 bases left between them. The CDR3 has 12 residues. Per the germline V gene, CDR1 is MNHNY and CDR2 is SVGAGI (reference sequence).

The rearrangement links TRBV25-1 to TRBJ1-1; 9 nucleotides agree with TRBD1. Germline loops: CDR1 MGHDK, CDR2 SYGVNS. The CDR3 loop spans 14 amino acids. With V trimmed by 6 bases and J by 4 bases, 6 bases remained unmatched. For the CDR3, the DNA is TGTGCCAGCAGAACAGGGGGCCACAGCACTGAAGCTTTCTTT. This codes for CASRTGGHSTEAFF.

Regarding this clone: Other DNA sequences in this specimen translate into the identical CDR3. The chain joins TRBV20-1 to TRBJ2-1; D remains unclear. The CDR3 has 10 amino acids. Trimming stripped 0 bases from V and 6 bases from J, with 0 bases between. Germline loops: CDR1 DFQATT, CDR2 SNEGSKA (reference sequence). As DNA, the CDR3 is TGCAGTGCTAGAGACAATGAGCAGTTCTTC. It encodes CSARDNEQFF.

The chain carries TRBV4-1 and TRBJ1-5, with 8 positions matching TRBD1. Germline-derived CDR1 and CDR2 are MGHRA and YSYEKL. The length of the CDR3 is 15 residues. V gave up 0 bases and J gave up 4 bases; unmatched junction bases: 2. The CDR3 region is CASSQDQGANQPQHF. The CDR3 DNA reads TGCGCCAGCAGCCAAGATCAGGGGGCTAATCAGCCCCAGCATTTT.

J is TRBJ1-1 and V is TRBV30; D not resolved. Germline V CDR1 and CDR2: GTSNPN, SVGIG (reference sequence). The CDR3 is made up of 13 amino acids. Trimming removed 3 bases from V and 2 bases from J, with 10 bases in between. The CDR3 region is CAWRLTLNTEAFF. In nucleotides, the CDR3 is TGTGCCTGGAGACTTACTCTCAACACTGAAGCTTTCTTT.

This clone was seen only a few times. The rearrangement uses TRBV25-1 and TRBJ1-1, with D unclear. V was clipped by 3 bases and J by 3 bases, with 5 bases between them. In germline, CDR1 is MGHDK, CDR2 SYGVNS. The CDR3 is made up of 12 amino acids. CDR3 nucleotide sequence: TGTGCCAGCAGTGATCGCTACACTGAAGCTTTCTTT. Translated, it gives CASSDRYTEAFF. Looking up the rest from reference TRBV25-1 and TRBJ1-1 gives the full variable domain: EADIYQTPRYLVIGTGKKITLECSQTMGHDKMYWYQQDPGMELHLIHYSYGVNSTEKGDLSSESTVSRIRTEHFPLTLESARPSHTSQYLCASSDRYTEAFFGQGTRLTVV.

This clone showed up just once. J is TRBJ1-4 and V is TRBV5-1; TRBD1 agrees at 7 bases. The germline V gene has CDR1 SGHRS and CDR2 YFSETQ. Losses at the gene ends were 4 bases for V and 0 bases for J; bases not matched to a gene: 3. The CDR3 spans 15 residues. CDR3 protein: CASSPRGATNEKLFF. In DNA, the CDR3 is TGCGCCAGCAGCCCCAGGGGGGCAACTAATGAAAAACTGTTTTTT.

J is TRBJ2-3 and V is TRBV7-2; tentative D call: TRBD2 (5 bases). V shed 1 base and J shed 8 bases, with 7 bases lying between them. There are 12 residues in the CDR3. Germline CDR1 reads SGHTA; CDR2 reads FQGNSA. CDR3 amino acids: CASSLGGGTQYF. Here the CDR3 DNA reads TGTGCCAGCAGCTTAGGTGGAGGTACGCAGTATTTT.

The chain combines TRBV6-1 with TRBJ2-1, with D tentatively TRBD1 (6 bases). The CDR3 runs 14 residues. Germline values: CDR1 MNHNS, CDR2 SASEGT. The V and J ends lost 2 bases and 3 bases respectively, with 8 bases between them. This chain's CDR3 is CASSERGGYNEQFF. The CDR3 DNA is TGTGCCAGCAGTGAAAGAGGGGGCTACAATGAGCAGTTCTTC.

The CDR3 loop reads CASSPWGAEAHNEQFF. The CDR3 DNA sequence: TGTGCCAGCTCACCATGGGGGGCGGAAGCCCACAATGAGCAGTTCTTC. The J gene is TRBJ2-1, the V gene TRBV18; D may match TRBD1 or TRBD2 (6 bases each). CDR1 is KGHSH, CDR2 LQKENI, per germline. The CDR3 covers 16 residues. The germline V and J ends were trimmed by 2 bases and 5 bases, with 16 bases remaining between them.